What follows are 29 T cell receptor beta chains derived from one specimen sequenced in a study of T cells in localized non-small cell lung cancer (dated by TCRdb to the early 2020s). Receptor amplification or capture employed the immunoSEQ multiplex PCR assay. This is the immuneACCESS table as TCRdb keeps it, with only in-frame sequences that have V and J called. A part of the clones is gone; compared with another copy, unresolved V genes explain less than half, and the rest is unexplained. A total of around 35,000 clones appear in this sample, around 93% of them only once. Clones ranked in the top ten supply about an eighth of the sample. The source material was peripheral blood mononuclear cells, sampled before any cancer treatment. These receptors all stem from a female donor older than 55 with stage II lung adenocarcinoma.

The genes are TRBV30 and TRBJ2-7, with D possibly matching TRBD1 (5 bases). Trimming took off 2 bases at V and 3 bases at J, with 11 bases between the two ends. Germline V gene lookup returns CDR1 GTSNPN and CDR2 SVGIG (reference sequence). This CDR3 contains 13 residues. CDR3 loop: CAWSWGRLYEQYF. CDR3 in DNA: TGTGCCTGGAGTTGGGGCAGACTCTACGAGCAGTACTTC.

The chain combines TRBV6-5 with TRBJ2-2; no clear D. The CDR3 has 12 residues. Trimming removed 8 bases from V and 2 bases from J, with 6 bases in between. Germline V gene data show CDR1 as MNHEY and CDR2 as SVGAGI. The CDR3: CASRRNTGELFF. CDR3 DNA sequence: TGTGCCAGCCGGAGAAACACCGGGGAGCTGTTTTTT.

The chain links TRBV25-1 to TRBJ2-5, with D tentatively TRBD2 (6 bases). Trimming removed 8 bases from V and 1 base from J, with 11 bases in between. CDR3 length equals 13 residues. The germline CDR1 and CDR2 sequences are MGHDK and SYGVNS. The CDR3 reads CASGGLGQETQYF. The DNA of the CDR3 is TGTGCCAGCGGGGGACTGGGCCAAGAGACCCAGTACTTC.

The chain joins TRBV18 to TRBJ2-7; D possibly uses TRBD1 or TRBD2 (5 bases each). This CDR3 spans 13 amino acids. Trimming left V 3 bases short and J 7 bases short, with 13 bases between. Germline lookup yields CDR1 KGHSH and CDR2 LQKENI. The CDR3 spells CASSPGTRREQYF. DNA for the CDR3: TGTGCCAGCTCACCCGGGACGCGGAGGGAGCAGTACTTC.

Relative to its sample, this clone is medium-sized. CDR3 in DNA: TGTGCCAGCAGTTATACGGAAAACACTGAAGCTTTCTTT. It is translated as CASSYTENTEAFF. This chain uses TRBV2 with TRBJ1-1; D gene ambiguous. CDR1 is SNHLY and CDR2 is FYNNEI in the germline V gene. The CDR3 contains 13 residues. The V end was cut by 5 bases, the J end by 2 bases, with 9 bases between.

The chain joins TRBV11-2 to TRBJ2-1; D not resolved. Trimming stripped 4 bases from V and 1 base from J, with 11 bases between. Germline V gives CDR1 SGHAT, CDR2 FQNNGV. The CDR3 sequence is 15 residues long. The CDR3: CASSSQGNSYNEQFF. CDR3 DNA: TGTGCCAGCAGCTCTCAAGGAAATTCCTACAATGAGCAGTTCTTC. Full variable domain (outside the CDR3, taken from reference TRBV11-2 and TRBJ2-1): EAGVAQSPRYKIIEKRQSVAFWCNPISGHATLYWYQQILGQGPKLLIQFQNNGVVDDSQLPKDRFSAERLKGVDSTLKIQPAKLEDSAVYLCASSSQGNSYNEQFFGPGTRLTVL.

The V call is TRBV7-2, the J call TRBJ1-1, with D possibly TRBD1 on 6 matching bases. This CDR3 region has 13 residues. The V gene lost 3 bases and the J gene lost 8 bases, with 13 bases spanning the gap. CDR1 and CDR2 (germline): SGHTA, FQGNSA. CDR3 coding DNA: TGTGCCAGCAGCTTTACCGGGACACGAGAAGCTTTCTTT. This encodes CASSFTGTREAFF.

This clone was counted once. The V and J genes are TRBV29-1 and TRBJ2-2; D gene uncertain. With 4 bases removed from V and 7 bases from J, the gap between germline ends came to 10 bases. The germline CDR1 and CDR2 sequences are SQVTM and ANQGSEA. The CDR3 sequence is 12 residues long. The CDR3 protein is CSVAADGGELFF. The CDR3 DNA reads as TGCAGCGTTGCGGCTGATGGCGGGGAGCTGTTTTTT.

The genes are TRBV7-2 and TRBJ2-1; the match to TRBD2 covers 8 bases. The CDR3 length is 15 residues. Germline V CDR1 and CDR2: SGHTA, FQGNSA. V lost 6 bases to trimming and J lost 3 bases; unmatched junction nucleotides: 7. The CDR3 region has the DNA TGTGCCAGCAGGGAGACCGGGACTAGCTACAATGAGCAGTTCTTC. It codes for CASRETGTSYNEQFF.

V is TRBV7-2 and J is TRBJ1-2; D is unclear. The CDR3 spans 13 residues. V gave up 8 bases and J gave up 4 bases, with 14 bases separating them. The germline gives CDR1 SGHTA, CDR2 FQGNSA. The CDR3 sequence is CASGLPESYGYTF. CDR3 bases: TGTGCCAGCGGGCTCCCCGAAAGCTATGGCTACACCTTC.

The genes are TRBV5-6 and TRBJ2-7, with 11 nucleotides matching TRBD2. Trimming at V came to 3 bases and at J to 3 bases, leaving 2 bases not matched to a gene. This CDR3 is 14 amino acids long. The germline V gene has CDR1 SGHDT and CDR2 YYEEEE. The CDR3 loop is CASSSGTSGYEQYF. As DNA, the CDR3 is TGTGCCAGCAGCTCCGGGACTAGCGGCTACGAGCAGTACTTC.

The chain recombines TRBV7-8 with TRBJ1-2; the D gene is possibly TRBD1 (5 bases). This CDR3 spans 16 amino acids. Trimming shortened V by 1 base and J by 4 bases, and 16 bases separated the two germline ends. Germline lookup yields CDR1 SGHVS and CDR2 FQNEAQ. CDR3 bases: TGTGCCAGCAGCTTAGGCCCCTCAGGGACCAGCTATGGCTACACCTTC. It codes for CASSLGPSGTSYGYTF.

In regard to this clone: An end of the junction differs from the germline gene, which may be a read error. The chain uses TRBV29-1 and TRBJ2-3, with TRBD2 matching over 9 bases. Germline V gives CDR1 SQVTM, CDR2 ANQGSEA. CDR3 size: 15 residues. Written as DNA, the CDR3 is TGCAGCGCTGAAACTAGCGGGTCTAGCACAGATACGCAGTATTTT. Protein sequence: CSAETSGSSTDTQYF.

The CDR3 region is CASSLSAAIYGYTF. CDR3 coding DNA: TGTGCCAGCAGTTTATCGGCCGCAATCTATGGCTACACCTTC. The chain employs TRBV27 and TRBJ1-2, with D unresolved. Germline CDR1 reads MNHEY; CDR2 reads SMNVEV (reference sequence). The CDR3 has 14 amino acids. Trimming pared 0 bases from V and 4 bases from J, leaving 9 bases between.

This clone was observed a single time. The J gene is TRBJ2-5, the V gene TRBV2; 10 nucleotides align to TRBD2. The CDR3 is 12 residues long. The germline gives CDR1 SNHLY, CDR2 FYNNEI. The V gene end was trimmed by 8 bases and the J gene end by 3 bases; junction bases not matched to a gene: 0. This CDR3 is CASGLAEETQYF. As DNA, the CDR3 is TGTGCCAGCGGACTAGCGGAAGAGACCCAGTACTTC.

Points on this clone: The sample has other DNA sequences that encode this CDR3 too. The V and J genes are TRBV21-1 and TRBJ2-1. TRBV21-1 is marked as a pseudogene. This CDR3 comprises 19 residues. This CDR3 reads CASSKGGGQGSSTDNEQFF. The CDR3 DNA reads TGTGCCAGTAGCAAAGGAGGGGGGCAGGGTAGTTCCACTGACAATGAGCAGTTCTTC.

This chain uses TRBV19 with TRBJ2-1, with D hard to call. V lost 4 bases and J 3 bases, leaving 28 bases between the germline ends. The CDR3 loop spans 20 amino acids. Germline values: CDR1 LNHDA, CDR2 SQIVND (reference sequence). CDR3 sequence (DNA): TGTGCCAGTAGTAAAACGGCGGCGCGAAACCTCGGCACCCACTACAATGAGCAGTTCTTC. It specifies CASSKTAARNLGTHYNEQFF. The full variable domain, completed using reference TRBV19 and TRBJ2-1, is DGGITQSPKYLFRKEGQNVTLSCEQNLNHDAMYWYRQDPGQGLRLIYYSQIVNDFQKGDIAEGYSVSREKKESFPLTVTSAQKNPTAFYLCASSKTAARNLGTHYNEQFFGPGTRLTVL.

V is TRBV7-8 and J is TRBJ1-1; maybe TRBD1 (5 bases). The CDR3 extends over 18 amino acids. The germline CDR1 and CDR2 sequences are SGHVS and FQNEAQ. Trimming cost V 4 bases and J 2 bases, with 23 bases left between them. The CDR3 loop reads CASSWGNQGSGINTEAFF. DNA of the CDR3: TGTGCCAGCAGCTGGGGAAATCAGGGATCAGGTATAAACACTGAAGCTTTCTTT.

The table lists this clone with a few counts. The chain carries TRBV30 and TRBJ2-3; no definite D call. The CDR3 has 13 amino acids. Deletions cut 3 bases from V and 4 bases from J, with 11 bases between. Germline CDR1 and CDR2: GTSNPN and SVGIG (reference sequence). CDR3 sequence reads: CAWSPGEADTQYF. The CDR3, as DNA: TGTGCCTGGAGCCCTGGAGAAGCAGATACGCAGTATTTT.

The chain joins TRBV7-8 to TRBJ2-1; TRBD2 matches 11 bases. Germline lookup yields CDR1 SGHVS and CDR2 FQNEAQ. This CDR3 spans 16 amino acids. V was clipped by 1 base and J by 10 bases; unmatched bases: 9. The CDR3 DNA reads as TGTGCCAGCAGCTTAGTGGGTAGCGGGGGGGCCCGGGAGCAGTTCTTC. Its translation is CASSLVGSGGAREQFF.

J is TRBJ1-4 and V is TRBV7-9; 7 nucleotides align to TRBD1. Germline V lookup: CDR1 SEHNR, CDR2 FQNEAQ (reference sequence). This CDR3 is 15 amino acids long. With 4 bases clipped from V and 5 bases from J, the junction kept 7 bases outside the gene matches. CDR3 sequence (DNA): TGTGCCAGCAGCTCAAAACAGGGGTGGAATGAAAAACTGTTTTTT. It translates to CASSSKQGWNEKLFF.

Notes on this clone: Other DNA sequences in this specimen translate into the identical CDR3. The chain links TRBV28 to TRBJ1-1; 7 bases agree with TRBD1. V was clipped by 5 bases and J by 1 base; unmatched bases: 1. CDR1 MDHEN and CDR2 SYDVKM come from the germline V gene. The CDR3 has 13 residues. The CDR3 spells CASSRTGNTEAFF. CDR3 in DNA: TGTGCCAGCAGTCGGACAGGGAACACTGAAGCTTTCTTT.

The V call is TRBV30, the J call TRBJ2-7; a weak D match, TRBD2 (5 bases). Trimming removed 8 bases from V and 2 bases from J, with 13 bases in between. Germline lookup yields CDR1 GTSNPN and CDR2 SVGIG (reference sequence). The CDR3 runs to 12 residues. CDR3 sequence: CALRGSPYEQYF. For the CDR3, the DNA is TGTGCCCTCCGGGGATCGCCCTACGAGCAGTACTTC. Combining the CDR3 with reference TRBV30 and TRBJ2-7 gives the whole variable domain SQTIHQWPATLVQPVGSPLSLECTVEGTSNPNLYWYRQAAGRGLQLLFYSVGIGQISSEVPQNLSASRPQDRQFILSSKKLLLSDSGFYLCALRGSPYEQYFGPGTRLTVT.

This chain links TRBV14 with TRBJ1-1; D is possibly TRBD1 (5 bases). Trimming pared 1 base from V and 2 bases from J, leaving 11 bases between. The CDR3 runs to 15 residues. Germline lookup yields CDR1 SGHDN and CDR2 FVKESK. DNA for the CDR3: TGTGCCAGCAGCCAAGCCCTCACAGGAAACACTGAAGCTTTCTTT. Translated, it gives CASSQALTGNTEAFF.

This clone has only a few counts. As DNA, the CDR3 is TGTGCCAGCTCACCATTCCTGGACACCATATATTTT. Translation gives CASSPFLDTIYF. This chain joins TRBV18 and TRBJ1-3; the D is unclear. The length of the CDR3 is 12 residues. Germline CDR1 reads KGHSH; CDR2 reads LQKENI. V was clipped by 2 bases and J by 8 bases, with 7 bases between them.

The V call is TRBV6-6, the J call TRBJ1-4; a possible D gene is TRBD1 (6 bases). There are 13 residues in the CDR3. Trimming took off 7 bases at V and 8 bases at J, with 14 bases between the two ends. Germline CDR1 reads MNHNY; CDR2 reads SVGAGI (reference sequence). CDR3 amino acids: CASTPEGGEKLFF. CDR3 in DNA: TGTGCCAGCACCCCGGAGGGGGGCGAAAAACTGTTTTTT.

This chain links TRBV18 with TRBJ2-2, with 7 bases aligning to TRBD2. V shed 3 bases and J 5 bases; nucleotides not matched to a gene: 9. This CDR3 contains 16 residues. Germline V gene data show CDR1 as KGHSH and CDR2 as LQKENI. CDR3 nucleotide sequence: TGTGCCAGCTCACCTCAAAACGGGAGGCGGACCGGGGAGCTGTTTTTT. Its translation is CASSPQNGRRTGELFF.

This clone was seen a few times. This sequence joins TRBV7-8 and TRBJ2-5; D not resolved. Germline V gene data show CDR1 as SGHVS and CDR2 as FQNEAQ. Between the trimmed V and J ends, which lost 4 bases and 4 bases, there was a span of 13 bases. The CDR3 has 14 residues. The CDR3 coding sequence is TGTGCCAGCAGCTCTCAGCTCAACGTAGAGACCCAGTACTTC. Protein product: CASSSQLNVETQYF. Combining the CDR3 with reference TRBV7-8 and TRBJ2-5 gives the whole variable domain GAGVSQSPRYKVAKRGQDVALRCDPISGHVSLFWYQQALGQGPEFLTYFQNEAQLDKSGLPSDRFFAERPEGSVSTLKIQRTQQEDSAVYLCASSSQLNVETQYFGPGTRLLVL.

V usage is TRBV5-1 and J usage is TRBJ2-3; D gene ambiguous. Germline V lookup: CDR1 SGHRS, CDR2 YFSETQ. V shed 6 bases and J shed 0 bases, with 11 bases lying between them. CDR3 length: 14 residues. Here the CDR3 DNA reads TGCGCCAGCACCTTCCTCAGAAGCACAGATACGCAGTATTTT. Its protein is CASTFLRSTDTQYF. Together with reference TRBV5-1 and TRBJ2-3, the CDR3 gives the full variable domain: KAGVTQTPRYLIKTRGQQVTLSCSPISGHRSVSWYQQTPGQGLQFLFEYFSETQRNKGNFPGRFSGRQFSNSRSEMNVSTLELGDSALYLCASTFLRSTDTQYFGPGTRLTVL.